Presented here are 9 T cell receptor beta chains from one specimen sequenced in a study of blood T cell repertoires in COVID-19. Sequenced by immunoSEQ multiplex PCR; TCRdb stores in-frame clones only, minus some. The sample lists 150,000 to 200,000 clones, 80% to 90% occurring once. The specimen sequenced was peripheral blood. These TCRs come from a man aged 55 to 69 with acute or convalescent COVID-19.

This rearrangement joins TRBV11-2 to TRBJ2-5, with D possibly being TRBD1 (5 bases). Germline V gene sequence: CDR1 SGHAT, CDR2 FQNNGV. This CDR3 spans 16 amino acids. Trimming shortened V by 2 bases and J by 5 bases, and 18 bases separated the two germline ends. For the CDR3, the DNA is TGTGCCAGCAGCTTATATCCAGGGCAGGGATGGGAGACCCAGTACTTC. It translates to CASSLYPGQGWETQYF.

The CDR3 DNA reads TGTGCCAGCAGCTTAGATCAACTTGATACCTACGAGCAGTACTTC. This gives the protein CASSLDQLDTYEQYF. The V call is TRBV11-2, the J call TRBJ2-7; no firm D call. The CDR3 is 15 residues long. V was clipped by 0 bases and J by 2 bases, with 11 bases between them. CDR1 is SGHAT and CDR2 is FQNNGV in the germline V gene.

The V and J genes are TRBV7-9 and TRBJ2-1, with D possibly TRBD2 on 5 matching bases. There are 13 residues in the CDR3. V was shortened by 8 bases and J by 0 bases, with 8 bases between the two germline ends. Germline loops: CDR1 SEHNR, CDR2 FQNEAQ (reference sequence). The CDR3 reads CASLEDSYNEQFF. In DNA form, the CDR3 reads TGTGCCAGCCTGGAGGACTCCTACAATGAGCAGTTCTTC.

This chain links TRBV10-3 with TRBJ1-2, with 12 bases matching TRBD1. J lost 6 bases, V lost 2 bases, and 13 bases had no gene match. The CDR3 is 18 residues long. Germline CDR1 ENHRY, CDR2 SYGVKD. CDR3 DNA: TGTGCCATCAGTGAGGCGTCGGGACAGGGGGCGCGTTATCATGGCTACACCTTC. Translated, it gives CAISEASGQGARYHGYTF.

The genes are TRBV23-1 and TRBJ2-2; 12 bases are shared with TRBD2. TRBV23-1 is flagged as an ORF with uncertain function. The CDR3 is made up of 18 amino acids. V dropped 4 bases and J dropped 4; count of bases not matched to a gene: 10. CDR3 amino acids: CASSRLPGLAGLTGELFF. CDR3 DNA sequence: TGCGCCAGCAGTCGCCTCCCCGGACTAGCGGGACTCACCGGGGAGCTGTTTTTT.

This chain joins TRBV10-3 and TRBJ2-1, with D perhaps TRBD1 (6 bases). The V end was cut by 8 bases, the J end by 12 bases, with 23 bases between. The germline CDR1 and CDR2 sequences are ENHRY and SYGVKD. The CDR3 extends over 14 amino acids. CDR3 coding DNA: TGTGCCATCGGGGGCCCGGGGCAAGTCGTGGGGCAGTTCTTC. It encodes CAIGGPGQVVGQFF.

The CDR3 region is CASSRGGAGQPQHF. Here the CDR3 DNA reads TGTGCCAGTAGTAGAGGGGGCGCGGGGCAGCCCCAGCATTTT. The rearrangement uses TRBV19 and TRBJ1-5; 7 bases agree with TRBD1. The V gene's germline CDR1 is LNHDA and CDR2 SQIVND (reference sequence). CDR3 length: 14 amino acids. The J segment lost 7 bases and the V segment lost 4 bases, leaving 7 bases of the junction unmatched. Full variable domain (remainder filled in from reference TRBV19 and TRBJ1-5): DGGITQSPKYLFRKEGQNVTLSCEQNLNHDAMYWYRQDPGQGLRLIYYSQIVNDFQKGDIAEGYSVSREKKESFPLTVTSAQKNPTAFYLCASSRGGAGQPQHFGDGTRLSIL.

This sequence joins TRBV2 and TRBJ2-4, with a possible D match to TRBD1 (5 bases). Germline V gene lookup returns CDR1 SNHLY and CDR2 FYNNEI. The CDR3 has 17 amino acids. With 2 bases removed from V and 4 bases from J, the gap between germline ends came to 18 bases. CDR3 sequence (DNA): TGTGCCAGCAGTGAAAGAAGGGCAGGGCTCGGGAAAAACATTCAGTACTTC. It codes for CASSERRAGLGKNIQYF.

The J gene is TRBJ1-1, the V gene TRBV6-5, with TRBD1 identical over 7 bases. CDR1 and CDR2 (germline): MNHEY, SVGAGI. This CDR3 has 13 residues. J gave up 6 bases and V 6 bases, and 7 bases lay outside the gene matches. CDR3 sequence: CASSDRQGPEAFF. The CDR3 nucleotides are TGTGCCAGCAGCGATCGACAGGGACCTGAAGCTTTCTTT.